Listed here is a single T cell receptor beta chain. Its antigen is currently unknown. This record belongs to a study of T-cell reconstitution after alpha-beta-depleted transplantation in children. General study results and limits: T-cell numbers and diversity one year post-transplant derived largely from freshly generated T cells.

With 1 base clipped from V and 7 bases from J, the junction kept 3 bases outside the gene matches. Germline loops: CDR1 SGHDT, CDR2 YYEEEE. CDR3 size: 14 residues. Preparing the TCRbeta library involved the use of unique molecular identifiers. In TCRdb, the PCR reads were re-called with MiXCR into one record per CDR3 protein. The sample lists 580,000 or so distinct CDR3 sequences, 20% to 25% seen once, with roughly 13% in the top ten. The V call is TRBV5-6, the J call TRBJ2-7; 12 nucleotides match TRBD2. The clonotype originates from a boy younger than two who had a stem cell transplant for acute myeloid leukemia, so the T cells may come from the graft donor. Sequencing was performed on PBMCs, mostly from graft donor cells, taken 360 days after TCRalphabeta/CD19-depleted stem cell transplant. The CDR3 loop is CASSLTGLAGEQYV. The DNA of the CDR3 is TGTGCCAGCAGCTTGACAGGACTAGCGGGGGAGCAGTACGTC.